These T cell receptor beta chains were read from a single sample in a study of regulatory T cells in long-lasting Graves disease. MiXCR, applied by TCRdb to the multiplex PCR reads, yields one record per CDR3 protein. The top ten hold over 15% of the sample, which has approximately 400,000 distinct CDR3 sequences, more than 13% seen once. These data were also reused for a study on T cells in Graves' hyperthyroidism and ophthalmopathy.

The sequencing here drew on peripheral blood mononuclear cells (PBMCs), taken at new diagnosis, from a patient treated with antithyroid drugs. The origin of the receptors is a young woman with Graves disease. CDR3s include the opening cysteine and the closing phenylalanine or tryptophan. Fields, in order: clone size, V gene, J gene, D gene, CDR3 DNA, CDR3 protein. The D gene is left open where the match is weak. Size tells how often a clone was seen (once, few, many) or the class of an expanded clone, and some rows leave it out.

many	TRBV6-9	TRBJ2-7	-	TGTGCCAGCAGTTACGTGGGAGGCAGCTCCTACGAGCAGTACTTC	CASSYVGGSSYEQYF
many	TRBV5-1	TRBJ2-3	TRBD2	TGCGCCAGCAGGCTAGCGGGAGTCGATTATACGCAGTATTTT	CASRLAGVDYTQYF
many	TRBV5-6	TRBJ1-5	-	TGTGCCAGCAGCTTGTTAGCCAATCAGCCCCAGCATTTT	CASSLLANQPQHF
-	TRBV13	TRBJ2-4	TRBD2	TGTGCCAGCAGCTTACGGGCTAGCGGGAGAAGGGACATTCAGTACTTC	CASSLRASGRRDIQYF
many	TRBV6-1	TRBJ2-7	TRBD2	TGTGCCAGCAGTCTTAGGGACTCTAGCGGGAGTATCGAGCAGTACTTC	CASSLRDSSGSIEQYF
few	TRBV7-8	TRBJ1-5	-	TGTGCCAGCAGCTTACTAGACAGACGCAATCAGCCCCAGCATTTT	CASSLLDRRNQPQHF
-	TRBV7-3	TRBJ2-2	-	TGTGCCAGCAGAAAGGACTACTACACCGGGGAGCTGTTTTTT	CASRKDYYTGELFF
many	TRBV10-3	TRBJ2-1	TRBD2	TGTGCCATCAGTGAGTCAGCGGGAATAGGGTCAAATGAGCAGTTCTTC	CAISESAGIGSNEQFF
few	TRBV4-1	TRBJ2-7	TRBD2	TGCGCCAGCAGCCAAGGGGCTAGCGGGGACTACGAGCAGTACTTC	CASSQGASGDYEQYF
many	TRBV29-1	TRBJ2-5	-	TGCAGCGGATGGACTGGGGAGACCCAGTACTTC	CSGWTGETQYF
many	TRBV18	TRBJ1-4	-	TGTGCCAGCTCACCCCGGACCCGCGAAAAACTGTTTTTT	CASSPRTREKLFF
many	TRBV12-3/TRBV12-4	TRBJ2-7	TRBD1	TGTGCCAGCAGTCGGGACAGAGAGTACGAGCAGTACTTC	CASSRDREYEQYF
many	TRBV20-1	TRBJ2-5	-	TGCAGTGCTTCGGGGCAGCTTGAGACCCAGTACTTC	CSASGQLETQYF
few	TRBV15	TRBJ1-2	-	TGTGCCACCAGTCCTCACTGGAGCAGGAGGGATGGGGGCTACACCTTC	CATSPHWSRRDGGYTF
many	TRBV20-1	TRBJ2-1	-	TGCAGTGCTCAAACGGGTTACAATGAGCAGTTCTTC	CSAQTGYNEQFF
few	TRBV20-1	TRBJ2-5	TRBD1	TGCAGTGCTAAGACAGGGCTGGAGACCCAGTACTTC	CSAKTGLETQYF
many	TRBV12-3/TRBV12-4	TRBJ2-3	-	TGTGCCAGCAGTTATCGCTCGGCAGATACGCAGTATTTT	CASSYRSADTQYF
many	TRBV18	TRBJ2-1	-	TGTGCCAGCTCACCCTATGGAACGGATTACAATGAGCAGTTCTTC	CASSPYGTDYNEQFF
-	TRBV19	TRBJ1-1	TRBD1	TGTGCCACAAGACCAGGACAGGGCGAGAACACTGAAGCTTTCTTT	CATRPGQGENTEAFF
few	TRBV7-3	TRBJ2-2	TRBD2	TGTGCCAGCAGCCTATCTACGGGAGGGACCGTGAACACCGGGGAGCTGTTTTTT	CASSLSTGGTVNTGELFF
-	TRBV28	TRBJ1-2	-	TGTGCCAGCAGTCTACAACGGCGGGTATACACCTTC	CASSLQRRVYTF
few	TRBV19	TRBJ1-5	-	TGTGCCAGTAGTATACAGGGTTCTCAGCCCCAGCATTTT	CASSIQGSQPQHF
-	TRBV29-1	TRBJ1-2	-	TGCAGCGTTGATCCTGGCTACACCTTC	CSVDPGYTF
many	TRBV6-1	TRBJ1-1	-	TGTGCCAGCAGTGTGGGGGCTGAAGCTTTCTTT	CASSVGAEAFF
many	TRBV11-3	TRBJ2-1	-	TGTGCCAGCAGCCTAGAGTATTACAATGAGCAGTTCTTC	CASSLEYYNEQFF
many	TRBV6-5	TRBJ1-2	TRBD1	TGTGCCAGCAGTTATTACGGGACAGGGGCCTACTATGGCTACACCTTC	CASSYYGTGAYYGYTF
-	TRBV7-6	TRBJ1-4	-	TGTGCCAGCCGGGGCAGCTTTACCCATGATGAAAAACTGTTTTTT	CASRGSFTHDEKLFF
many	TRBV20-1	TRBJ2-3	TRBD2	TGCAGTGCCGAGATGAGTAGCGGGGCAGATACGCAGTATTTT	CSAEMSSGADTQYF
many	TRBV6-5	TRBJ2-5	TRBD1	TGTGCCAGCAGTTACGGGGACAGCCAAGAGACCCAGTACTTC	CASSYGDSQETQYF